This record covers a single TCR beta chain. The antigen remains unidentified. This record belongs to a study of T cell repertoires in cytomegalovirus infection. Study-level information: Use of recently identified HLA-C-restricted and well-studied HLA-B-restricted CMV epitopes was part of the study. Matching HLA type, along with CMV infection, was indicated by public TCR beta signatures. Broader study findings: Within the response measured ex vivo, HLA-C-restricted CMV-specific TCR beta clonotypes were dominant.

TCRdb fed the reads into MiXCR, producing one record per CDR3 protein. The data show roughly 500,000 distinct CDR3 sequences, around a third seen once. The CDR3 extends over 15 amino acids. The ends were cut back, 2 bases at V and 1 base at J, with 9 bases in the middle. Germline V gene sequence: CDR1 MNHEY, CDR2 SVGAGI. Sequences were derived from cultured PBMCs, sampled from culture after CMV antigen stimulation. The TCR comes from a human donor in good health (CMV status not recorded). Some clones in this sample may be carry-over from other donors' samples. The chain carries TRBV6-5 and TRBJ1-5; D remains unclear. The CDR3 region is CASSYGLGSNQPQHF. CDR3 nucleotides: TGTGCCAGCAGTTACGGATTAGGGAGCAATCAGCCCCAGCATTTT.